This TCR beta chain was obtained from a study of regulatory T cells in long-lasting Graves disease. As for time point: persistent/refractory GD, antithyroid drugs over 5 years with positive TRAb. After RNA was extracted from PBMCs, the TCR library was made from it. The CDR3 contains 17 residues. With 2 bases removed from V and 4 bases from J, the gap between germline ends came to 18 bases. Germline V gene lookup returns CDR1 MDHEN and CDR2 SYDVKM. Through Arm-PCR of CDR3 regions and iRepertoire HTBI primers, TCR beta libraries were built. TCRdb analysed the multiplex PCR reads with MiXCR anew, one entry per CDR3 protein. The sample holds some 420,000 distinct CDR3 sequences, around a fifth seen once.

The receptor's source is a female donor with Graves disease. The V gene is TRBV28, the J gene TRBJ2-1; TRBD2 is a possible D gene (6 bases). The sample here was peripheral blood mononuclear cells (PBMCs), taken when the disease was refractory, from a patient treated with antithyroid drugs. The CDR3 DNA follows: TGTGCCAGCAGTTTAATTTCGGGAGAATTCGGGTACAATGAGCAGTTCTTC. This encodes CASSLISGEFGYNEQFF.